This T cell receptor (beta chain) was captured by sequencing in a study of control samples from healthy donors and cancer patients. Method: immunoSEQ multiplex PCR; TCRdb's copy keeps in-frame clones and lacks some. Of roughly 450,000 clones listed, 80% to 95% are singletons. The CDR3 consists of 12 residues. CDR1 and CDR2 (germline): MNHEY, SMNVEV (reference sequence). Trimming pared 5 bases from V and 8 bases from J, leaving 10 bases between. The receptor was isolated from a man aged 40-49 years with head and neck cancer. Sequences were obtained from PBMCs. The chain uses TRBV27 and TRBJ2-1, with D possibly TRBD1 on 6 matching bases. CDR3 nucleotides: TGTGCCAGCAGTCCACAGGGCTATGAGCAGTTCTTC. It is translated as CASSPQGYEQFF.